The rows below give T cell receptor beta chains drawn from one sample of a study of T cells after somatic rescue of genetic block. Profiled with immunoSEQ multiplex PCR; TCRdb holds only in-frame clones, not every one. Of roughly 110,000 clones listed, about 90% are singletons. The sequencing input was peripheral blood mononuclear cells (PBMCs). Receptors originate from a young woman. Each CDR3 is given with its conserved first and last residue. D genes are given only for firm matches. Clone size is given for some rows only: seen once, a few or many times, or a class if the clone is expanded.

>TRBD2|TRBV27|TRBJ2-7|.
CASSFKTSGGFNYEQYF
TGTGCCAGCAGTTTCAAGACTAGCGGGGGTTTTAACTACGAGCAGTACTTC
>TRBD2|TRBV5-1|TRBJ2-2|.
CATSGLAAGELFF
TGCGCCACCTCGGGACTAGCGGCCGGGGAGCTGTTTTTT
>.|TRBV15|TRBJ2-1|.
CATSRDRGLYNEQFF
TGTGCCACCAGCAGAGATCGCGGCCTTTACAATGAGCAGTTCTTC
>TRBD1|TRBV4-3|TRBJ1-2|.
CASSQAGGYGYTF
TGCGCCAGCAGCCAAGCAGGGGGCTATGGCTACACCTTC
>TRBD1|TRBV5-1|TRBJ1-2|.
CASSTGQGGGVYGYTF
TGCGCCAGCAGCACCGGACAGGGAGGGGGAGTCTATGGCTACACCTTC
>.|TRBV5-6|TRBJ1-6|.
CASSLVSSPLHF
TGTGCCAGCAGCTTGGTGAGTTCACCCCTCCACTTT
>TRBD2|TRBV28|TRBJ2-1|.
CASTLGASGAYNEQFF
TGTGCCAGCACCCTTGGGGCTAGCGGGGCCTACAATGAGCAGTTCTTC
>.|TRBV19|TRBJ2-3|.
CASSMPGRTDTQYF
TGTGCCAGTAGTATGCCGGGGCGCACAGATACGCAGTATTTT
>.|TRBV11-3|TRBJ2-2|.
CAVGVGELFF
TGTGCCGTAGGTGTCGGGGAGCTGTTTTTT
>TRBD1|TRBV5-1|TRBJ1-1|.
CASSFGTGAEAFF
TGCGCCAGCAGCTTTGGGACAGGGGCTGAAGCTTTCTTT
>TRBD1|TRBV6-4|TRBJ1-1|.
CASMADRDGTEAFF
TGTGCCAGCATGGCAGACAGGGACGGCACTGAAGCTTTCTTT
>.|TRBV30|TRBJ2-7|.
CARSNPGIEQYF
TGTGCCCGGTCTAACCCAGGGATTGAGCAGTACTTC
>.|TRBV4-1|TRBJ2-3|.
CASSPQTGGRATVTQYF
TGCGCCAGCAGCCCCCAGACTGGGGGCAGGGCCACAGTTACGCAGTATTTT
>.|TRBV27|TRBJ1-6|.
CASSFGSRGAYNSPLHF
TGTGCCAGCAGTTTTGGCTCTAGAGGCGCCTATAATTCACCCCTCCACTTT
>TRBD1|TRBV13|TRBJ2-5|.
CASSTGTVGETQYF
TGTGCCAGCAGCACCGGGACAGTCGGAGAGACCCAGTACTTC
>TRBD2|TRBV9|TRBJ2-7|few
CASSVGLANEQYF
TGTGCCAGCAGCGTAGGACTAGCGAACGAGCAGTACTTC
>.|TRBV7-7|TRBJ2-1|.
CASSLEVGGAYNEQFF
TGTGCCAGCAGCTTAGAAGTCGGGGGAGCCTACAATGAGCAGTTCTTC
>.|TRBV4-1|TRBJ1-5|.
CASSLTRVGTVSNQPQHF
TGCGCCAGCAGCCTGACCCGAGTGGGGACGGTTAGCAATCAGCCCCAGCATTTT
>.|TRBV29-1|TRBJ2-7|.
CSVEAKTPYEQYF
TGCAGCGTTGAGGCTAAGACCCCCTACGAGCAGTACTTC
>.|TRBV2|TRBJ2-1|.
CASSEALAEQFF
TGTGCCAGCAGTGAAGCGCTGGCTGAGCAGTTCTTC
>TRBD2|TRBV10-3|TRBJ2-5|.
CAISLGGAQETQYF
TGTGCCATCAGTCTCGGGGGGGCCCAAGAGACCCAGTACTTC
>.|TRBV9|TRBJ2-7|.
CASTQGLGSEQYF
TGTGCCAGCACCCAGGGGCTAGGGTCAGAGCAGTACTTC
>.|TRBV7-9|TRBJ1-2|.
CASSKQGDYGYTF
TGTGCCAGCAGCAAACAGGGAGACTATGGCTACACCTTC
>.|TRBV16|TRBJ2-7|once
CASSHTTLGSGEQYF
TGTGCCAGCAGCCATACGACATTAGGGTCGGGCGAGCAGTACTTC
>.|TRBV6-1|TRBJ2-7|.
CASSDLDEQYF
TGTGCCAGCAGTGACCTGGACGAGCAGTACTTC
>TRBD1|TRBV19|TRBJ1-6|once
CASSSQQGYHSPLHF
TGTGCCAGTAGTTCACAACAGGGGTATCATTCACCCCTCCACTTT
>.|TRBV12-5|TRBJ1-2|.
CASGLASRQAYGYTF
TGTGCTAGTGGTTTGGCCTCCCGACAGGCCTATGGCTACACCTTC
>TRBD1|TRBV19|TRBJ1-6|.
CASTGGYSPLHF
TGTGCCAGTACAGGGGGCTATTCACCCCTCCACTTT
>.|TRBV7-9|TRBJ1-2|.
CASSNTNNYGYTF
TGTGCCAGCAGCAATACAAATAACTATGGCTACACCTTC
>TRBD2|TRBV5-6|TRBJ2-5|.
CASSISGLGVQETQYF
TGTGCCAGCAGCATATCGGGACTAGGGGTCCAAGAGACCCAGTACTTC
>TRBD1|TRBV11-3|TRBJ2-7|.
CASSRPSGQPIYEQYF
TGTGCCAGCAGCCGGCCTTCGGGACAGCCAATCTACGAGCAGTACTTC
>.|TRBV7-9|TRBJ1-2|.
CASSLDFSNYGYTF
TGTGCCAGCAGCTTAGACTTCTCTAACTATGGCTACACCTTC
>.|TRBV14|TRBJ2-1|once
CASSQDPHPFNEQFF
TGTGCCAGCAGCCAAGACCCACACCCCTTCAATGAGCAGTTCTTC
>.|TRBV19|TRBJ1-1|few
CASSRLNTEAFF
TGTGCCAGTAGTCGACTGAACACTGAAGCTTTCTTT
>.|TRBV5-1|TRBJ2-2|.
CASSLERGTGELFF
TGCGCCAGCAGCTTGGAGAGGGGCACCGGGGAGCTGTTTTTT
>.|TRBV15|TRBJ2-6|.
CATSRDRGTGANVLTF
TGTGCCACCAGCAGAGATCGAGGGACCGGGGCCAACGTCCTGACTTTC
>.|TRBV2|TRBJ2-3|.
CASSEGLVLDSTDTQYF
TGTGCCAGCAGTGAGGGTCTTGTACTGGACAGCACAGATACGCAGTATTTT
>.|TRBV7-2|TRBJ2-5|.
CASRHRGAQETQYF
TGTGCCAGCAGACATAGGGGGGCCCAAGAGACCCAGTACTTC
>.|TRBV27|TRBJ1-4|.
CASSLGHSNEKLFF
TGTGCCAGCAGTTTAGGGCACTCGAATGAAAAACTGTTTTTT
>.|TRBV11-2|TRBJ2-7|.
CASSLQDLYEQYF
TGTGCCAGCAGCTTACAGGACCTCTACGAGCAGTACTTC
>TRBD2|TRBV9|TRBJ2-5|once
CASRPGLADQETQYF
TGTGCCAGCAGACCAGGACTAGCGGACCAAGAGACCCAGTACTTC
>TRBD1|TRBV10-1|TRBJ1-4|.
CASRTGTGSNEKLFF
TGCGCCAGCAGAACCGGGACAGGCTCTAATGAAAAACTGTTTTTT
>.|TRBV27|TRBJ1-6|.
CASSMENSYNSPLHF
TGTGCCAGCAGTATGGAAAACTCCTATAATTCACCCCTCCACTTT
>.|TRBV15|TRBJ1-5|.
CATSRDRSNQPQHF
TGTGCCACCAGCAGAGACAGAAGCAATCAGCCCCAGCATTTT
>.|TRBV2|TRBJ1-6|.
CASRVDTNEDSPLHF
TGTGCCAGCAGGGTGGACACGAACGAGGATTCACCCCTCCACTTT
>.|TRBV9|TRBJ1-1|few
CASSVVADTEAFF
TGTGCCAGCAGCGTAGTAGCGGACACTGAAGCTTTCTTT
>.|TRBV30|TRBJ1-1|.
CAWSHIHTEAFF
TGTGCCTGGAGTCACATCCACACTGAAGCTTTCTTT
>.|TRBV4-1|TRBJ1-1|.
CASSQDRGYTEAFF
TGCGCCAGCAGCCAAGATCGAGGATACACTGAAGCTTTCTTT
>TRBD1|TRBV2|TRBJ2-7|.
CASSGGTANYEQYF
TGTGCCAGCAGTGGGGGGACAGCCAACTACGAGCAGTACTTC
>TRBD1|TRBV7-2|TRBJ1-3|.
CASSLRTGSGNTIYF
TGTGCCAGCAGCCTGAGGACAGGGTCAGGAAACACCATATATTTT
>.|TRBV11-1|TRBJ1-1|.
CASSYQGNTEAFF
TGTGCCAGCAGCTACCAGGGGAACACTGAAGCTTTCTTT
>.|TRBV7-8|TRBJ1-6|.
CASSPAGPGSDSPLHF
TGTGCCAGCAGCCCCGCGGGGCCTGGTAGTGATTCACCCCTCCACTTT
>.|TRBV10-3|TRBJ2-7|.
CAISDHPTSYEQYF
TGTGCCATCAGTGACCACCCTACCTCCTACGAGCAGTACTTC
>.|TRBV18|TRBJ2-7|.
CASSNAGSGEQYF
TGTGCCAGCTCGAACGCAGGGTCCGGCGAGCAGTACTTC
>.|TRBV6-1|TRBJ1-6|few
CASSETASSYNSPLHF
TGTGCCAGCAGTGAAACAGCGAGCTCCTATAATTCACCCCTCCACTTT
>.|TRBV9|TRBJ1-1|.
CASSVEGRTNTEAFF
TGTGCCAGCAGCGTTGAAGGACGGACGAACACTGAAGCTTTCTTT
>.|TRBV5-1|TRBJ2-2|.
CASSLNPTGNTGELFF
TGCGCCAGCAGCTTAAACCCCACAGGGAACACCGGGGAGCTGTTTTTT
>.|TRBV30|TRBJ1-1|few
CAWSKNTEAFF
TGTGCCTGGAGCAAGAATACTGAAGCTTTCTTT
>TRBD1|TRBV6-5|TRBJ1-6|.
CASRNMTGRNSPLHF
TGTGCCAGCAGGAACATGACAGGGAGGAATTCACCCCTCCACTTT